This T cell receptor beta chain is drawn from a study of T cell repertoires in cytomegalovirus infection. Study-level background: Used in the study were CMV epitopes, some recently identified and HLA-C-restricted, others well-studied and HLA-B-restricted.

V lost 1 base, J lost 4 bases, and 16 bases lay in between. This CDR3 has 16 amino acids. The germline CDR1 and CDR2 sequences are SEHNR and FQNEAQ (reference sequence). A few counts support this clonotype. Its target is unknown. TCRdb processed the reads anew with MiXCR; each CDR3 protein has one entry. The data hold a few hundred thousand distinct CDR3 sequences, with approximately 22% observed a single time. The TCR was taken from a human donor in good health (CMV status not recorded). Some clones in this sample may be carry-over from other donors' samples. This material consisted of cultured PBMCs, taken from culture after CMV antigen stimulation. The chain carries TRBV7-9 and TRBJ1-2; D is ambiguous. The CDR3 here is CASSLVAVKNAYGYTF. As DNA, the CDR3 is TGTGCCAGCAGCTTAGTAGCGGTTAAAAATGCCTATGGCTACACCTTC. Full variable domain (remainder filled in from reference TRBV7-9 and TRBJ1-2): DTGVSQNPRHKITKRGQNVTFRCDPISEHNRLYWYRQTLGQGPEFLTYFQNEAQLEKSRLLSDRFSAERPKGSFSTLEIQRTEQGDSAMYLCASSLVAVKNAYGYTFGSGTRLTVV.